This TCR beta chain was captured by sequencing in a study of blood T cell repertoires in COVID-19. Overall study: From the United States, Italy and Spain came samples of acute and convalescent COVID-19. T cells, B-cell-depleted T cells, or PBMCs supplied cDNA or gDNA.

Under the authors' procedure: Researchers report that nucleated cell counts were estimated from reference gene primer amplification. Only in-frame clones appear in the TCRdb table, and some are missing; sequencing was by immunoSEQ multiplex PCR. V and J calls and clone size follow that table, whereas D and trimming were derived from the DNA. Altogether more than 300,000 clones are present, around 90% being singletons, with the ten largest covering 1.2%. Participants were placed into cohorts based on the clinical history they reported. This TCR was recovered from a woman younger than 30 who had recovered from COVID-19. Sample: PBMCs or T cells enriched from blood (not recorded which).

The CDR3 DNA is TGTGCCAGCTCACCTAAGACAGGGTCGGGCGAGCAGTACTTC. This encodes CASSPKTGSGEQYF. The chain combines TRBV18 with TRBJ2-7, with 7 positions matching TRBD1. Germline lookup yields CDR1 KGHSH and CDR2 LQKENI. The CDR3 is 14 amino acids. The J segment lost 6 bases and the V segment lost 3 bases, leaving 8 bases of the junction unmatched.